This T cell receptor (beta chain) was sequenced during a study of blood T cell repertoires in COVID-19. Study at large: Collection of acute and convalescent COVID-19 samples took place in the United States, Italy and Spain.

Under the authors' procedure: How many nucleated cells were present was estimated from reference gene primer amplification. Profiled with immunoSEQ multiplex PCR; TCRdb holds only in-frame clones, not every one. V and J calls plus clone size are reproduced from that table; the DNA served to infer D and trimming. The sample holds some 230,000 clones; approximately 84% are singletons and the top ten take about 0.93%. Germline loops: CDR1 SGHRS, CDR2 YFSETQ. The junction had 2 bases not matched to a gene; V was cut back by 0 bases and J by 9 bases. The CDR3 contains 12 residues. The rearrangement joins TRBV5-1 to TRBJ1-2, with TRBD1 matching over 7 bases. This TCR was recovered from a man aged 40-49 years with acute or convalescent COVID-19. Material: peripheral blood. CDR3 region: CASSLETGSYTF. The CDR3 DNA follows: TGCGCCAGCAGCTTGGAGACAGGGAGCTACACCTTC.